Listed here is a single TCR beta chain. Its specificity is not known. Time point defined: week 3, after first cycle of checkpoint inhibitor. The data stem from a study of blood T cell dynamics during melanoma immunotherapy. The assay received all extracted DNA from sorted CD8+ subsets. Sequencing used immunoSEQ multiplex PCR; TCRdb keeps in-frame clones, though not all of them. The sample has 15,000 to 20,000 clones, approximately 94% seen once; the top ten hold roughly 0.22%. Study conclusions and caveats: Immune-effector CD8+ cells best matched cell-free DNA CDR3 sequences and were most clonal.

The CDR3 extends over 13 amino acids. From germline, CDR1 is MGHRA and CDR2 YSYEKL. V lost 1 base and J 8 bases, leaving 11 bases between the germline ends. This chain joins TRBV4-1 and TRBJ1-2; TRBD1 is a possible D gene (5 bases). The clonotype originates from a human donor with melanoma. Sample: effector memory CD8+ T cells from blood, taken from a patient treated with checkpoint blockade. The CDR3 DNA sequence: TGCGCCAGCAGCCAAGGGACAACTGGAGGCTACACCTTC. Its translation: CASSQGTTGGYTF.